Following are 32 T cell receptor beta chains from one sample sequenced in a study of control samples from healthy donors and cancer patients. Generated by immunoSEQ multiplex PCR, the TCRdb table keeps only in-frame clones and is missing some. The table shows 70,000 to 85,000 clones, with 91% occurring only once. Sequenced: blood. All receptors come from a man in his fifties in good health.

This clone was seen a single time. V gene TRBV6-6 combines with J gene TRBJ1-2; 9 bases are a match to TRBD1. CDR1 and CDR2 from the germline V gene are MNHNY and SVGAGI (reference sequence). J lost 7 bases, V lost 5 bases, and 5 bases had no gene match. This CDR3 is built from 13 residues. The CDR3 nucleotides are TGTGCCAGCAGTGCCCGGGACAGGGTTGGCTACACCTTC. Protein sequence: CASSARDRVGYTF.

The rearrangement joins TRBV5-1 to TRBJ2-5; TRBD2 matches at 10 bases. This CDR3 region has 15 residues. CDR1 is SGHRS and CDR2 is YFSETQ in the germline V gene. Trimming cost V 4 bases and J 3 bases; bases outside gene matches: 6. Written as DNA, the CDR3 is TGCGCCAGCAGCGCCCCTAGCGGGGGTGAAGAGACCCAGTACTTC. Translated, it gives CASSAPSGGEETQYF. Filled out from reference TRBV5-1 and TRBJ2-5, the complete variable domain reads KAGVTQTPRYLIKTRGQQVTLSCSPISGHRSVSWYQQTPGQGLQFLFEYFSETQRNKGNFPGRFSGRQFSNSRSEMNVSTLELGDSALYLCASSAPSGGEETQYFGPGTRLLVL.

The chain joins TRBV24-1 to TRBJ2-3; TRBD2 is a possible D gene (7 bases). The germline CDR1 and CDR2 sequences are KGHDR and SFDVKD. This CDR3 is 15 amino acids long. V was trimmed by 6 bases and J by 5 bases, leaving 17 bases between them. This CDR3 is CATSSRGGGGDTQYF. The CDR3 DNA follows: TGTGCCACCAGTTCAAGAGGCGGGGGCGGAGATACGCAGTATTTT.

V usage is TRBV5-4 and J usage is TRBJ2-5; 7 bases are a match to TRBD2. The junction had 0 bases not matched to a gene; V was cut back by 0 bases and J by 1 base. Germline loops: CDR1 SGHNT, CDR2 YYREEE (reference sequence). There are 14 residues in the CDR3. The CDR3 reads CASSLGTSQETQYF. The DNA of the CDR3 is TGTGCCAGCAGCTTGGGGACTAGCCAAGAGACCCAGTACTTC.

Written as DNA, the CDR3 is TGTGCCAGCGGCACCTGGATGGACGGACTAATTAATTCACCCCTCCACTTT. Its protein product is CASGTWMDGLINSPLHF. The chain combines TRBV27 with TRBJ1-6; no reliable D call. Germline V lookup: CDR1 MNHEY, CDR2 SMNVEV (reference sequence). The CDR3 has 17 amino acids. The ends were cut back, 8 bases at V and 6 bases at J, with 23 bases in the middle.

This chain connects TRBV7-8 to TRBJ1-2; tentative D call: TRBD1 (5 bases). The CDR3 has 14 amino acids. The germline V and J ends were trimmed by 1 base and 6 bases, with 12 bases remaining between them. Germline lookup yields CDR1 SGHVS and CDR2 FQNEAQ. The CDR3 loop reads CASSLGQPGNGYTF. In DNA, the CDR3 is TGTGCCAGCAGCTTAGGACAGCCAGGGAATGGCTACACCTTC.

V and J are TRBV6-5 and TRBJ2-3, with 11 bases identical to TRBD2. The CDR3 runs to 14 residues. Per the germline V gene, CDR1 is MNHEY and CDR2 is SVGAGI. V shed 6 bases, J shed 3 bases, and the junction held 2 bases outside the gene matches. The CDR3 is CASRGTSGTDTQYF. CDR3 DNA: TGTGCCAGCAGAGGGACTAGCGGTACAGATACGCAGTATTTT.

The CDR3 region is CAWSPTGASSPLHF. The CDR3 region has the DNA TGTGCCTGGAGTCCGACAGGGGCGAGCTCACCCCTCCACTTT. The genes are TRBV30 and TRBJ1-6; 8 nucleotides align to TRBD1. Germline V CDR1 and CDR2: GTSNPN, SVGIG (reference sequence). V was pared by 2 bases and J by 10 bases, with 7 bases of the junction left unmatched. There are 14 residues in the CDR3.

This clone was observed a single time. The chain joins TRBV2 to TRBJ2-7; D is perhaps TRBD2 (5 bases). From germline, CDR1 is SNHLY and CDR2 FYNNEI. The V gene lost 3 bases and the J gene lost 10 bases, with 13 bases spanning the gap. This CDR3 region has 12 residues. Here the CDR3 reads CASSDGEGRQYF. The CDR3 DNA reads TGTGCCAGCAGTGACGGGGAAGGACGCCAGTACTTC.

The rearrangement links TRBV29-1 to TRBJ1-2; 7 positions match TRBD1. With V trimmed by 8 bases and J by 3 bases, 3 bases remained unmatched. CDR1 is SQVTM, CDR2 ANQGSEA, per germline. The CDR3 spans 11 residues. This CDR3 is CSLGQDYGYTF. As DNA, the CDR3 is TGCAGCCTTGGACAGGACTATGGCTACACCTTC.

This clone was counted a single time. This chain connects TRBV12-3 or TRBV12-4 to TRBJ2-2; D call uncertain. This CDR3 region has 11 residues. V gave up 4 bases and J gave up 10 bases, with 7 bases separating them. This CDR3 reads CASSSAVELFF. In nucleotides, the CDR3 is TGTGCCAGCAGTTCCGCGGTGGAGCTGTTTTTT.

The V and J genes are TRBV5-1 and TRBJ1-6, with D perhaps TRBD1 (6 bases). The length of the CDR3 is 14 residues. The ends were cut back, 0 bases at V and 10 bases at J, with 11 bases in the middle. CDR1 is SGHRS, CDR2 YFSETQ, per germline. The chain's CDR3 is CASSLGQASSPLHF. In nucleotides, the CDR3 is TGCGCCAGCAGCTTGGGACAGGCGAGCTCACCCCTCCACTTT.

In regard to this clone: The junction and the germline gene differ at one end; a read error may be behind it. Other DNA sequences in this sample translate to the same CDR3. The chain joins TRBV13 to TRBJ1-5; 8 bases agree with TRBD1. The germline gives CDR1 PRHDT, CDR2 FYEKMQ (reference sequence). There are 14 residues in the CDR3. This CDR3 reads CASSYGQGNQPQHF. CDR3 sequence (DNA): TGCGCCAGCAGCTACGGACAGGGAAATCAGCCCCAGCATTTT. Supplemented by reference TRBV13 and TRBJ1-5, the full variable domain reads AAGVIQSPRHLIKEKRETATLKCYPIPRHDTVYWYQQGPGQDPQFLISFYEKMQSDKGSIPDRFSAQQFSDYHSELNMSSLELGDSALYFCASSYGQGNQPQHFGDGTRLSIL.

CDR3 in amino acids: CASSQQPTTQGDTEAFF. The CDR3, as DNA: TGCGCCAGCAGCCAACAGCCCACGACCCAGGGTGACACTGAAGCTTTCTTT. The chain combines TRBV4-1 with TRBJ1-1; possible D gene TRBD1, 5 bases. The CDR3 contains 17 residues. CDR1 and CDR2 (germline): MGHRA, YSYEKL. Trimming removed 2 bases from V and 3 bases from J, with 19 bases in between.

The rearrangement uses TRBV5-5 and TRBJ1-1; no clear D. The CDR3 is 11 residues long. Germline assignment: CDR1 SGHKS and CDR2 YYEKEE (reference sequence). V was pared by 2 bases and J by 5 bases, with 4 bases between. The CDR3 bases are TGTGCCAGCAGCTTAAGGACTGAAGCTTTCTTT. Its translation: CASSLRTEAFF.

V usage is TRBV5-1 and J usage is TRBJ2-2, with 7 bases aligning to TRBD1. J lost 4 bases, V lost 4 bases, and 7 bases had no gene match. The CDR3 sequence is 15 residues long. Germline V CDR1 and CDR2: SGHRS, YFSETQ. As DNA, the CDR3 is TGCGCCAGCAGCGACCCGGGACAGCTCACCGGGGAGCTGTTTTTT. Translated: CASSDPGQLTGELFF. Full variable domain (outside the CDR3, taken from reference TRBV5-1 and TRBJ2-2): KAGVTQTPRYLIKTRGQQVTLSCSPISGHRSVSWYQQTPGQGLQFLFEYFSETQRNKGNFPGRFSGRQFSNSRSEMNVSTLELGDSALYLCASSDPGQLTGELFFGEGSRLTVL.

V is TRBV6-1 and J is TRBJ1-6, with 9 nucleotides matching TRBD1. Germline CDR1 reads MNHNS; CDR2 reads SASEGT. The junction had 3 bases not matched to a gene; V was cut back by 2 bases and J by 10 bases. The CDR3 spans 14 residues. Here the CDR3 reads CASSERDRVSPLHF. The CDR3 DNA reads TGTGCCAGCAGTGAACGGGACAGGGTCTCACCCCTCCACTTT.

CDR3 in DNA: TGCGCCAGCAGCGTAGGACAGGGGACTGAAGCTTTCTTT. This encodes CASSVGQGTEAFF. The genes are TRBV5-1 and TRBJ1-1; 9 positions agree with TRBD1. Germline V CDR1 and CDR2: SGHRS, YFSETQ. V was clipped by 4 bases and J by 5 bases; unmatched bases: 3. The CDR3 totals 13 residues.

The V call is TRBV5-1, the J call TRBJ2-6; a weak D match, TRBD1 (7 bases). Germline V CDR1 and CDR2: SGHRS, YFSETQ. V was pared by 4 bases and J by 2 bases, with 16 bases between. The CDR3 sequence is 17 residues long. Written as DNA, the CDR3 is TGCGCCAGCAGCGGAGAGACAGGGAGGCCTGGGGCCAACGTCCTGACTTTC. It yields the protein CASSGETGRPGANVLTF.

The DNA for the CDR3 is TGTGCCAGCAGCTTAGCGGGGTGGATTTACGAGCAGTACTTC. Translation: CASSLAGWIYEQYF. V is TRBV11-2 and J is TRBJ2-7; a possible D gene is TRBD2 (5 bases). From germline, CDR1 is SGHAT and CDR2 FQNNGV. With 1 base removed from V and 4 bases from J, the gap between germline ends came to 11 bases. The CDR3 extends over 14 amino acids.

The CDR3 protein is CASSQVPAGTRNSPLHF. The DNA for the CDR3 is TGTGCCAGCAGCCAAGTACCCGCCGGGACAAGAAATTCACCCCTCCACTTT. This chain connects TRBV3-1 (or the pseudogene TRBV3-2) to TRBJ1-6; a possible D gene is TRBD1 (6 bases). This CDR3 is built from 17 residues. Between the trimmed V and J ends, which lost 1 base and 7 bases, there was a span of 17 bases. Germline values: CDR1 LGHDT, CDR2 YNNKEL (reference sequence).

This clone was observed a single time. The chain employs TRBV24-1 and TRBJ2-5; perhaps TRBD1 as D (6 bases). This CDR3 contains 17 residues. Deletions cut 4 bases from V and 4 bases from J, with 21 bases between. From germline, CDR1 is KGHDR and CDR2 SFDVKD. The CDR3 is CATSDVTGPERGETQYF. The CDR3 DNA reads TGTGCCACCAGTGACGTGACAGGCCCTGAGAGGGGAGAGACCCAGTACTTC.

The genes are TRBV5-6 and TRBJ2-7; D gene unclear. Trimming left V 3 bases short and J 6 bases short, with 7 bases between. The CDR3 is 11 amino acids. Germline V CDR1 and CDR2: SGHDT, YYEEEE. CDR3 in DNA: TGTGCCAGCAGCTCTGGGTCCGAGCAGTACTTC. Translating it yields CASSSGSEQYF.

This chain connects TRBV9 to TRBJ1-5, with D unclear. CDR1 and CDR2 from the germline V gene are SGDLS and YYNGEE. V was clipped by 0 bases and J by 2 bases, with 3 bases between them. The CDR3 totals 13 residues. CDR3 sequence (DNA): TGTGCCAGCAGCGTAGACGGCAATCAGCCCCAGCATTTT. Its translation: CASSVDGNQPQHF.

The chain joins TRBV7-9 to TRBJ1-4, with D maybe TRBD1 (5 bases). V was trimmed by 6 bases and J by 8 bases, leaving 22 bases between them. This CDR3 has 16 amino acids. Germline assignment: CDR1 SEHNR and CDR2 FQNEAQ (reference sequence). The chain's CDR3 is CASSQDLTGEGEKLFF. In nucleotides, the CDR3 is TGTGCCAGCAGTCAGGACCTGACGGGGGAGGGCGAAAAACTGTTTTTT.

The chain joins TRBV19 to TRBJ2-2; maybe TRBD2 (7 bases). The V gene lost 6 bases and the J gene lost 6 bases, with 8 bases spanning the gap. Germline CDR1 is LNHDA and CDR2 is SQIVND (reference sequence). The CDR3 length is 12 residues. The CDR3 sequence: CASRGGPGELFF. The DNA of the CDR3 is TGTGCCAGTAGGGGGGGGCCCGGGGAGCTGTTTTTT.

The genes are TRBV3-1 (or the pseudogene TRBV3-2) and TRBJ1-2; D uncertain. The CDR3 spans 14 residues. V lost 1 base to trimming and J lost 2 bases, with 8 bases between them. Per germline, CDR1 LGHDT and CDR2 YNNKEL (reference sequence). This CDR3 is CASSQGGRNYGYTF. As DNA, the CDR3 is TGTGCCAGCAGCCAAGGAGGGCGGAACTATGGCTACACCTTC.

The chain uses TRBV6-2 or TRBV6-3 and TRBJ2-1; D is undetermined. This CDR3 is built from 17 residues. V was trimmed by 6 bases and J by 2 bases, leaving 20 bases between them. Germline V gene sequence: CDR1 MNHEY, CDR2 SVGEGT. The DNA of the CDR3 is TGTGCCAGCAGGCCTCTCGCGGCCCTTTCCGCCTACAATGAGCAGTTCTTC. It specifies CASRPLAALSAYNEQFF.

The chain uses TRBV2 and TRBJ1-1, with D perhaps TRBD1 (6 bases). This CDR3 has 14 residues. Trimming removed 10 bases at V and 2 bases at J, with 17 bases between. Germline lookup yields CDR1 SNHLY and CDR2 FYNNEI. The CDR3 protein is CATTGEQGNTEAFF. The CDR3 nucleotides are TGTGCCACCACCGGGGAACAGGGAAACACTGAAGCTTTCTTT.

The CDR3 is CASSLGQGANNEQFF. The CDR3 nucleotides are TGTGCCAGCAGCTTGGGGCAGGGGGCGAACAATGAGCAGTTCTTC. The chain joins TRBV5-6 to TRBJ2-1, with 8 bases matching TRBD1. Per germline, CDR1 SGHDT and CDR2 YYEEEE. The CDR3 is 15 residues long. J gave up 5 bases and V 0 bases, and 4 bases lay outside the gene matches. The complete variable domain, with remaining parts taken from reference TRBV5-6 and TRBJ2-1, reads DAGVTQSPTHLIKTRGQQVTLRCSPKSGHDTVSWYQQALGQGPQFIFQYYEEEERQRGNFPDRFSGHQFPNYSSELNVNALLLGDSALYLCASSLGQGANNEQFFGPGTRLTVL.

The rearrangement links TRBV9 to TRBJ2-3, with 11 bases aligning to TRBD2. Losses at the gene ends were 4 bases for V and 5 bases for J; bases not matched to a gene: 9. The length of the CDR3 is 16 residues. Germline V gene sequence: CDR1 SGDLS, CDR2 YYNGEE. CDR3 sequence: CASSLTSGARGDTQYF. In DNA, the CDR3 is TGTGCCAGCAGCCTGACTAGCGGGGCCCGGGGAGATACGCAGTATTTT.

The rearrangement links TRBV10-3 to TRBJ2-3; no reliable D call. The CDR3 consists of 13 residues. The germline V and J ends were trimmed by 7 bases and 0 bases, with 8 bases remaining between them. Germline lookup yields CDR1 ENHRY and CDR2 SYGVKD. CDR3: CAITGPSTDTQYF. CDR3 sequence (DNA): TGTGCCATCACCGGGCCTAGCACAGATACGCAGTATTTT.